This T cell receptor beta chain emerged from a study of T cell responses to AZD1222 COVID-19 vaccine (dated by TCRdb to the early 2020s). About the investigation overall: AZD1222 recipients given second doses at about 4 weeks or at about 12 weeks were pooled, since spike-specific TCR depth and breadth were not found to differ between the two schedules. A total of 233 trial participants underwent TCR sequencing, of whom roughly 210 had received two doses of AZD1222 and 26 had received two doses of the MenACWY control vaccine. Trial participants were enrolled by age into 18-55, 56-69 and 70-plus year subgroups, with around 150, 28 and 57 TCR-sequenced participants respectively.

The CDR3 regions of human TCRbeta chains were subjected to immunosequencing. The paper's data handling went like this. TCRs in the repertoires were compared against a reference library of SARS-CoV-2-specific TCRs that had been generated with the MIRA antigen-specificity platform. Breadth meant the fraction of unique TCRs that were SARS-CoV-2-associated, whereas depth meant the fraction of total T cells that were SARS-CoV-2-associated. Using the MIRA data, every spike-specific TCR was mapped to the spike region that the TCR reacted to and assigned to either a CD4 or a CD8 class. Log10-transformed breadth and depth values were compared by one-way ANOVA with Sidak's multiple comparisons tests. TCRdb holds this immuneACCESS table with in-frame rearrangements only. Some clones are missing; in checked studies, unresolved V genes explain under half, and the rest has no known cause. V, J and clone size are taken as reported in that table, and D and trimming were inferred from the DNA itself. This sample gives roughly 120,000 clones in total; about 90% of them show up just once. Around 7.5% of the sample rests with the top ten.

Findings and caveats that apply to the study as a whole: Participants were mostly white British and included more females than males, and it was suggested by the authors that clonal diversity may have been underestimated. Because no samples from the day 14 peak response were available, repertoires could be characterized only after the peak T cell response. In the small 56-69-year group, the increase in depth fell short of significance, most likely because of low power. Nearly half of unique spike-specific TCRs reportedly recognized epitopes outside regions mutated in the B.1.351 and B.1.1.7 variants. After two AZD1222 doses, spike-specific TCR breadth and depth were significantly higher than at day 0 and than in MenACWY recipients. Conclusions about previously exposed vaccinees were limited because only six AZD1222 recipients were SARS-CoV-2 seropositive at baseline. CD4 TCRs associated with the vaccine covered the entire spike protein, and the dominant responses were in regions 160-218 and 743-854.

V loses 4 bases, J loses 4 bases, and the germline ends lie 11 bases apart. There are 14 amino acids in the CDR3, from cysteine to phenylalanine inclusive. This entry keeps only the CDR3 DNA: 42 bases, framed from base 1. CDR1 SGHNT and CDR2 YYREEE are derived from the germline V gene (reference sequence). In regard to this clone: Its antigen remains undetermined. No base quality information exists; no much larger clone differs at one position.

According to the study, the label for this sample's time point signals: baseline before first vaccination. The vaccinee samples were drawn from two UK trials, COV001 and COV002, one of which was a single-blind randomized controlled phase 2/3 trial testing AZD1222 (ChAdOx1 nCoV-19) in healthy adults. For TCRbeta chain sequencing, PBMC samples from trial participants were taken at day 0 and at day 28 after the second dose. The sample consisted of peripheral blood, taken on day 0 of AZD1222 vaccination. The sequence derives from an adult in good health. The chain was built from TRBV5-4 and TRBJ2-2; the D gene remains uncertain. The nucleotides are TGTGCCAGCAGCCTTACGGGTGGCACCGGGGAGCTGTTTTTT. It codes for CASSLTGGTGELFF.